This TCR beta chain stems from a study of siplizumab effects on memory and regulatory T cells. About this clone itself: What it recognizes is unknown.

Points from the study as a whole: Researchers could not give a naive or memory phenotype to roughly 75-97% of proliferating CD4+ or CD8+ clones. The suppressive capacity of proliferating Tregs from siplizumab cultures remained unconfirmed.

The table came from immunoSEQ multiplex PCR; TCRdb's copy has only in-frame clones and leaves some out. The sample has fewer than 100,000 clones; around 94% are singletons. Sequenced material: non-Treg CD4+ T cells sorted from blood. The TCR was taken from a human donor in good health.

CDR3 amino acids: CASRGTASTDTQYF. The CDR3 DNA reads as TGTGCCAGCAGGGGAACAGCAAGCACAGATACGCAGTATTTT. The V and J genes are TRBV2 and TRBJ2-3, with no clear D. The CDR3 has 14 residues. CDR1 is SNHLY, CDR2 FYNNEI, per germline. Trimming removed 6 bases from V and 0 bases from J, with 10 bases in between.